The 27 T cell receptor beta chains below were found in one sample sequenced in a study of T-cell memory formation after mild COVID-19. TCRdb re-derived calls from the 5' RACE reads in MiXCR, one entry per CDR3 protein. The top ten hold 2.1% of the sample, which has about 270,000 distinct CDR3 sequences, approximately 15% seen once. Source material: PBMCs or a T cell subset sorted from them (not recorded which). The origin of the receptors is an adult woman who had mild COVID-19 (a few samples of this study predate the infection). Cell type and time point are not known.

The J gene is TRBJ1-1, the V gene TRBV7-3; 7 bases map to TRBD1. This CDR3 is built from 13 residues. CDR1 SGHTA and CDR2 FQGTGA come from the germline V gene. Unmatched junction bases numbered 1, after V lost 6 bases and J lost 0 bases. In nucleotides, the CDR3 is TGTGCCAGCAGAGGACAGGTGAACACTGAAGCTTTCTTT. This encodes CASRGQVNTEAFF.

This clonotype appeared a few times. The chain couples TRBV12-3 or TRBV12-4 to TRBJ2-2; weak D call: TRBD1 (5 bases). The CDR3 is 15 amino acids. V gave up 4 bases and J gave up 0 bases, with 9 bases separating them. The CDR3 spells CASSYGQPNTGELFF. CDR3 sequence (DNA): TGTGCCAGCAGTTATGGACAACCGAACACCGGGGAGCTGTTTTTT.

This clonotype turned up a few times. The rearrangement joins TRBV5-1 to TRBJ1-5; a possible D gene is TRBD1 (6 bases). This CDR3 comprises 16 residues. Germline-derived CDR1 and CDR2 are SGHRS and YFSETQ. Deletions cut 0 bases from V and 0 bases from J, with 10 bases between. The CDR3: CASSLGTENSNQPQHF. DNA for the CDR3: TGCGCCAGCAGCTTGGGGACAGAGAATAGCAATCAGCCCCAGCATTTT.

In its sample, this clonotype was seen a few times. The CDR3 nucleotides read TGTGCCACCAGCGGGGGGGCCTTCCATGAGCAGTTCTTC. It yields the protein CATSGGAFHEQFF. This sequence joins TRBV15 and TRBJ2-1; perhaps TRBD2 as D (7 bases). The V and J ends lost 5 bases and 8 bases respectively, with 13 bases between them. The CDR3 runs 13 residues. Germline loops: CDR1 LNHNV, CDR2 YYDKDF (reference sequence). Based on the CDR3 plus reference TRBV15 and TRBJ2-1, the full variable domain is DAMVIQNPRYQVTQFGKPVTLSCSQTLNHNVMYWYQQKSSQAPKLLFHYYDKDFNNEADTPDNFQSRRPNTSFCFLDIRSPGLGDTAMYLCATSGGAFHEQFFGPGTRLTVL.

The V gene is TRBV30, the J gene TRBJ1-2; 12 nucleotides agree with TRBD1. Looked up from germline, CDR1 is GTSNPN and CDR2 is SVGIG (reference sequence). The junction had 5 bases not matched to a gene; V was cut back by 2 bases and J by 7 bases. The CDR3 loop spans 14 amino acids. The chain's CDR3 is CAWSRDRGLGGYTF. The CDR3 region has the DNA TGTGCCTGGAGTCGGGACAGGGGGCTTGGTGGCTACACCTTC.

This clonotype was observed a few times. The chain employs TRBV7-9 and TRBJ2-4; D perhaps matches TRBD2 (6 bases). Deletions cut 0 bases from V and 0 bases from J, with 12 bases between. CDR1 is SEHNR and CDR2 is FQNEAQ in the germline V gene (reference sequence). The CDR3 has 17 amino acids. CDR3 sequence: CASSLALPGLAKNIQYF. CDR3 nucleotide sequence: TGTGCCAGCAGCTTAGCGCTCCCGGGACTAGCCAAAAACATTCAGTACTTC.

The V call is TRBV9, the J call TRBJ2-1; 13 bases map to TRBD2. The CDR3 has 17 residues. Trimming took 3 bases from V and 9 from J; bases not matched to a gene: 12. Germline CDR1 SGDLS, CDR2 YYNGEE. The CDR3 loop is CASSASAGTSGTLEQFF. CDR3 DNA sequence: TGTGCCAGCAGCGCCAGCGCCGGGACTAGCGGGACCCTTGAGCAGTTCTTC.

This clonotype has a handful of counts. DNA for the CDR3: TGTGCCAGTAGTATAAGGGGCGTGATTACGCAGTATTTT. Its translation is CASSIRGVITQYF. The rearrangement uses TRBV19 and TRBJ2-3; possibly TRBD1 for D (5 bases). V was clipped by 2 bases and J by 8 bases, with 11 bases between them. The CDR3 is made up of 13 amino acids. The germline V gene has CDR1 LNHDA and CDR2 SQIVND (reference sequence).

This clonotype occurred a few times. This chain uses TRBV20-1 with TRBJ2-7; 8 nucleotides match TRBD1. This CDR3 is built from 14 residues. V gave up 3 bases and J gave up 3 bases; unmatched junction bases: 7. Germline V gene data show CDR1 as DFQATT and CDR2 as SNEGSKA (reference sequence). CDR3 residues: CSASKGTGHYEQYF. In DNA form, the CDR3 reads TGCAGTGCTAGTAAGGGGACAGGCCACTACGAGCAGTACTTC.

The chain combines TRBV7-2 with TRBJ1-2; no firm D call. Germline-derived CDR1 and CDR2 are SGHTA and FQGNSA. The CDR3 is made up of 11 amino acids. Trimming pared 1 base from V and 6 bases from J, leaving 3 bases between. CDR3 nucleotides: TGTGCCAGCAGCTTAGTGAATGGCTACACCTTC. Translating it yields CASSLVNGYTF.

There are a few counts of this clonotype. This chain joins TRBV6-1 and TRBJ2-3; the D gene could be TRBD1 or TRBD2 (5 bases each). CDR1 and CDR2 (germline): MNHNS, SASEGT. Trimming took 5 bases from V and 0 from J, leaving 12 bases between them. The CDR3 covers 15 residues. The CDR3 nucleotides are TGTGCCAGCAGTAAGGGACGCCCGAGCACAGATACGCAGTATTTT. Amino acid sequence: CASSKGRPSTDTQYF.

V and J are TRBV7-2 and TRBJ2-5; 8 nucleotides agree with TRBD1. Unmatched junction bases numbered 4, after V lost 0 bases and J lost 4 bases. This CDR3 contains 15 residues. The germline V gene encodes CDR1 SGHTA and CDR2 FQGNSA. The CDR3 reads CASSLAHTGGETQYF. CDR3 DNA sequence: TGTGCCAGCAGCTTAGCCCACACAGGGGGAGAGACCCAGTACTTC. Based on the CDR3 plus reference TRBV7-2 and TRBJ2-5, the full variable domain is GAGVSQSPSNKVTEKGKDVELRCDPISGHTALYWYRQSLGQGLEFLIYFQGNSAPDKSGLPSDRFSAERTGGSVSTLTIQRTQQEDSAVYLCASSLAHTGGETQYFGPGTRLLVL.

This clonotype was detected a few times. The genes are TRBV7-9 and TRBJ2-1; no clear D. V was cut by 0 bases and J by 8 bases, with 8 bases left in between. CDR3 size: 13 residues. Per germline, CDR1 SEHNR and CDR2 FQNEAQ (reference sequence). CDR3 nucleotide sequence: TGTGCCAGCAGCTTAGCGGGCAGCGATGAGCAGTTCTTC. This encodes CASSLAGSDEQFF. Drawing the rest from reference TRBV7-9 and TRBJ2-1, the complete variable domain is DTGVSQNPRHKITKRGQNVTFRCDPISEHNRLYWYRQTLGQGPEFLTYFQNEAQLEKSRLLSDRFSAERPKGSFSTLEIQRTEQGDSAMYLCASSLAGSDEQFFGPGTRLTVL.

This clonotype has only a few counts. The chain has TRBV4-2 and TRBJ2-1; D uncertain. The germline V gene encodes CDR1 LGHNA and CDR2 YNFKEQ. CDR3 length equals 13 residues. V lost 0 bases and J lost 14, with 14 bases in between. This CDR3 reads CASSQESLSSKFF. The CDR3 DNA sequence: TGTGCCAGCAGCCAAGAAAGTTTATCTTCTAAGTTCTTC.

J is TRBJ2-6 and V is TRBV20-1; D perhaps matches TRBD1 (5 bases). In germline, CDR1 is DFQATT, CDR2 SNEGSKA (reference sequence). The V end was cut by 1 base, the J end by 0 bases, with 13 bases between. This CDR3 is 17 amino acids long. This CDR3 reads CSARVPGKSSGANVLTF. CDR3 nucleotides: TGCAGTGCTAGAGTTCCAGGGAAATCCTCTGGGGCCAACGTCCTGACTTTC.

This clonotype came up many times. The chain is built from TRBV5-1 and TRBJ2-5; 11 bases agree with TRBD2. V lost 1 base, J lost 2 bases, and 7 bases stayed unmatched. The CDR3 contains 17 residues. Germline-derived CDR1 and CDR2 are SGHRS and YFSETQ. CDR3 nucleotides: TGCGCCAGCAGCTTGTCTCTAGCGGGGGGACCGCAAGAGACCCAGTACTTC. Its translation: CASSLSLAGGPQETQYF.

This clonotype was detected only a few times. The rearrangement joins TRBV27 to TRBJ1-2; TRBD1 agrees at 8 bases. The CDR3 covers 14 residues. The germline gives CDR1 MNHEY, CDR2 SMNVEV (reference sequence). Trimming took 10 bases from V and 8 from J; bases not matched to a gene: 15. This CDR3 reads CATGNGQGLDGYTF. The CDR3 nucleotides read TGTGCCACCGGGAATGGACAGGGTTTAGACGGCTACACCTTC.

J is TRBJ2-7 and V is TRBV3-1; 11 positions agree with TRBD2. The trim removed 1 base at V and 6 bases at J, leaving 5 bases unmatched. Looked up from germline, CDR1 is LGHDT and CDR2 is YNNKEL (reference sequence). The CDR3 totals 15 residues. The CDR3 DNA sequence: TGTGCCAGCAGCCAAGGTACTAGCGGGAGAGGCGAGCAGTACTTC. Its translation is CASSQGTSGRGEQYF.

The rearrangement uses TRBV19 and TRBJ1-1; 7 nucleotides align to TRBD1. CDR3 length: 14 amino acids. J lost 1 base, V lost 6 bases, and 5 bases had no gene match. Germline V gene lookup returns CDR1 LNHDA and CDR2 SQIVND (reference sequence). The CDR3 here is CASRTTGTNTEAFF. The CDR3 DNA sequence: TGTGCCAGTAGGACGACAGGGACGAACACTGAAGCTTTCTTT. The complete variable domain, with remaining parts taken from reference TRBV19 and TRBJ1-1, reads DGGITQSPKYLFRKEGQNVTLSCEQNLNHDAMYWYRQDPGQGLRLIYYSQIVNDFQKGDIAEGYSVSREKKESFPLTVTSAQKNPTAFYLCASRTTGTNTEAFFGQGTRLTVV.

The CDR3 sequence is CASSSDSRNTIYF. The CDR3 nucleotides are TGTGCCAGCAGCTCCGACAGTAGAAACACCATATATTTT. The chain joins TRBV7-8 to TRBJ1-3; tentative D call: TRBD1 (5 bases). The V and J ends lost 4 bases and 5 bases respectively, with 9 bases between them. The CDR3 length is 13 residues. The germline gives CDR1 SGHVS, CDR2 FQNEAQ.

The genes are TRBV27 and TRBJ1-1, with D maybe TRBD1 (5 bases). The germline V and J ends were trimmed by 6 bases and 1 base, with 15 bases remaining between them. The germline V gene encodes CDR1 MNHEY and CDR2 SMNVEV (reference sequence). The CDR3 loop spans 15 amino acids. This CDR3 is CASSYSGTANTEAFF. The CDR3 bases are TGTGCCAGCAGCTACTCGGGGACGGCGAACACTGAAGCTTTCTTT.

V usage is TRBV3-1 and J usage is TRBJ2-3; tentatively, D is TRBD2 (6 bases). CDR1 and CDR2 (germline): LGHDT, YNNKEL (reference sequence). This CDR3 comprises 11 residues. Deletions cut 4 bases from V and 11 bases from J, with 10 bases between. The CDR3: CASSLRLEQYF. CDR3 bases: TGTGCCAGCAGCCTTCGACTAGAGCAGTATTTT.

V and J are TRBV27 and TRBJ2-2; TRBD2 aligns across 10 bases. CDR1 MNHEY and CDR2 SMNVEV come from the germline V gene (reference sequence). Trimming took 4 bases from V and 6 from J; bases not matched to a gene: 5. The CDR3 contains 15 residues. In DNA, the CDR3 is TGTGCCAGCAGTTACTATCTAGCGGGAGCCGGGGAGCTGTTTTTT. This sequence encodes CASSYYLAGAGELFF.

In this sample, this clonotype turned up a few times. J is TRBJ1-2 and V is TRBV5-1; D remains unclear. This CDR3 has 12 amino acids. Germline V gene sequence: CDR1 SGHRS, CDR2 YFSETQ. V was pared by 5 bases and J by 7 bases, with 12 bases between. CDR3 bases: TGCGCCAGCAGTCCTCTGGGGTCTGGCTACACCTTC. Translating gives CASSPLGSGYTF.

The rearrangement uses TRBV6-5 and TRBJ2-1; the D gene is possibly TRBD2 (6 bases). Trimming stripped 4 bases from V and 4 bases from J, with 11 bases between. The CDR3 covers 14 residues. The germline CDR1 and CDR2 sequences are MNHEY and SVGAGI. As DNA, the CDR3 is TGTGCCAGCAGTTCTCTTAGCGGTTACAATGAGCAGTTCTTC. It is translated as CASSSLSGYNEQFF.

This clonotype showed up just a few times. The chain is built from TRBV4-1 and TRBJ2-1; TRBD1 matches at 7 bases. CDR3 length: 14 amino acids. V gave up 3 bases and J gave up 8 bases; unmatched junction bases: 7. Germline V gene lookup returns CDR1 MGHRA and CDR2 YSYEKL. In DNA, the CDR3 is TGCGCCAGCAGCCACCCGATCCAGGGGGATGAGCAGTTCTTC. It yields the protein CASSHPIQGDEQFF.

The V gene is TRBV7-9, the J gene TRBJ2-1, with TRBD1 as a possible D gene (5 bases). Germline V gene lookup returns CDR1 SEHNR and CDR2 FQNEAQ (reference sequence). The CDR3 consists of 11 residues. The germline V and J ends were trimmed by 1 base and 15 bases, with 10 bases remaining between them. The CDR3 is CASSLVRDPFF. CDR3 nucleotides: TGTGCCAGCAGCTTAGTCAGGGATCCGTTCTTC.